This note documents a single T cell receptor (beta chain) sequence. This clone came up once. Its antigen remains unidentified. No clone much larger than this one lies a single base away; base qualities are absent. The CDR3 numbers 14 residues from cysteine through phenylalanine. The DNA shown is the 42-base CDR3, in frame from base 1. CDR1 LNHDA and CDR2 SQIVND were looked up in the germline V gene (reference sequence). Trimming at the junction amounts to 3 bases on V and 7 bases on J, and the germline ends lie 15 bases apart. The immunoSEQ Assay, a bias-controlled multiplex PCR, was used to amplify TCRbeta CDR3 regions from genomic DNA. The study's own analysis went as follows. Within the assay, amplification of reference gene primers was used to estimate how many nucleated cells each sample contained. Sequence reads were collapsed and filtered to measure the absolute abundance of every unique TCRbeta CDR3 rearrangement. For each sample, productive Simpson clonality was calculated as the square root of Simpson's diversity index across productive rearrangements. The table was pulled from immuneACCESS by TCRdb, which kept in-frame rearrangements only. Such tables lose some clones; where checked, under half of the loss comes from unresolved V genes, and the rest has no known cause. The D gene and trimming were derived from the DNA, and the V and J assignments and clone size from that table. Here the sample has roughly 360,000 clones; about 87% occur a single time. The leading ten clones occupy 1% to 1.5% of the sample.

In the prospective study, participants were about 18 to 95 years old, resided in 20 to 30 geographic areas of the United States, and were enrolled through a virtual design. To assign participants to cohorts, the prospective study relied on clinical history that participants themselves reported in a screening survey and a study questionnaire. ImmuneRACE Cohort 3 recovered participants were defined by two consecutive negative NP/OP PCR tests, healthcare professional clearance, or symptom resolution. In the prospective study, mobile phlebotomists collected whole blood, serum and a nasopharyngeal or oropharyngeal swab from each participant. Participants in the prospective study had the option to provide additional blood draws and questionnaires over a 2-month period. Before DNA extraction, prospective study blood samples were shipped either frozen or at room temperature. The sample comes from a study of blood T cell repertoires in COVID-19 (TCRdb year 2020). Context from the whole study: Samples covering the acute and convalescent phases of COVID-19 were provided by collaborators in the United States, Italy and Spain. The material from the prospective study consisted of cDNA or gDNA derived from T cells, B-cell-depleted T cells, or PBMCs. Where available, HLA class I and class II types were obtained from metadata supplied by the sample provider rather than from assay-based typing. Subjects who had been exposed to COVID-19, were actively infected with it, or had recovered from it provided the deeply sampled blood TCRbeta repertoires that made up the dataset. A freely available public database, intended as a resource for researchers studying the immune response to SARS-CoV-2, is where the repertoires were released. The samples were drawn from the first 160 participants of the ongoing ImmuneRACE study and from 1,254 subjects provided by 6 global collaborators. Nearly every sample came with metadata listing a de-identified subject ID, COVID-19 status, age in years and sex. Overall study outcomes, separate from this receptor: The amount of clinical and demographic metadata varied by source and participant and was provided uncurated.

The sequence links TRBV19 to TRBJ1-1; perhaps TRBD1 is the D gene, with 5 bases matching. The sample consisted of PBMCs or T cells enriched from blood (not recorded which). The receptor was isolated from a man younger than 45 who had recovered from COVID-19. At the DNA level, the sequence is TGTGCCAGTAGTATCTTCGGGGGAGAGAATGAAGCTTTCTTT. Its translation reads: CASSIFGGENEAFF.